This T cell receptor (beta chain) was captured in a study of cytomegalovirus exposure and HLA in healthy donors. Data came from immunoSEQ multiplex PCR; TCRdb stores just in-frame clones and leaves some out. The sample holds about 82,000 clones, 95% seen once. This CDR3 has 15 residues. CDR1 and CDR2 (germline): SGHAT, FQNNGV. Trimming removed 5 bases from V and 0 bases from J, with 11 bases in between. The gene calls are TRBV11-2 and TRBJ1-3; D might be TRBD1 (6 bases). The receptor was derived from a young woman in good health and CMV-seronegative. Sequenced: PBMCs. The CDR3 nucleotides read TGTGCCAGCAGCCCAGGGGCATTCTCTGGAAACACCATATATTTT. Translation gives CASSPGAFSGNTIYF.